One sample yielded the 27 T cell receptor beta chains listed below, sequenced in a study of Graves' ophthalmopathy and Graves' hyperthyroidism. RNA transcripts were the source from which TCR beta CDR3 regions were amplified. First-round RT-PCR employed HTBI primers, with a second-round multiplex PCR after it. TCRdb re-analysed the multiplex PCR reads in MiXCR, keeping a single row per CDR3 protein. The table shows approximately 17,000 distinct CDR3 sequences, with roughly 46% occurring only once. The sequenced sample was peripheral blood. Receptor source: a woman aged 40 to 49 with stable Graves' hyperthyroidism.

This clonotype was detected many times. J is TRBJ2-3 and V is TRBV12-3 or TRBV12-4; D is uncertain. V lost 5 bases and J 1 base, leaving 4 bases between the germline ends. The CDR3 is made up of 12 amino acids. The CDR3 DNA sequence: TGTGCCAGCAGTAGGGGCACAGATACGCAGTATTTT. It yields the protein CASSRGTDTQYF.

This clonotype came up a few times. This rearrangement joins TRBV28 to TRBJ1-1; a possible D gene is TRBD1 (6 bases). Trimming left V 3 bases short and J 11 bases short, with 13 bases between. This CDR3 is 12 amino acids long. The V gene's germline CDR1 is MDHEN and CDR2 SYDVKM. The CDR3 is CASSLAGALAFF. CDR3 nucleotides: TGTGCCAGCAGTTTGGCGGGGGCGCTTGCTTTCTTT.

Ten or more counts support this clonotype. The V gene is TRBV2, the J gene TRBJ2-2; D remains ambiguous. This CDR3 region has 15 residues. Germline CDR1 reads SNHLY; CDR2 reads FYNNEI. Trimming shortened V by 2 bases and J by 4 bases, and 11 bases separated the two germline ends. CDR3 sequence reads: CASSEIGVGTGELFF. In DNA form, the CDR3 reads TGTGCCAGCAGTGAAATTGGTGTAGGCACCGGGGAGCTGTTTTTT.

The chain combines TRBV28 with TRBJ1-5; D is perhaps TRBD1 (5 bases). The CDR3 loop spans 15 amino acids. The V gene lost 6 bases and the J gene lost 4 bases, with 16 bases spanning the gap. Germline lookup yields CDR1 MDHEN and CDR2 SYDVKM. The CDR3 here is CASSAGRKGNQPQHF. DNA of the CDR3: TGTGCCAGCAGCGCCGGGCGGAAGGGGAATCAGCCCCAGCATTTT.

Ten or more counts support this clonotype. The gene calls are TRBV4-3 and TRBJ2-1, with no clear D. V was trimmed by 0 bases and J by 10 bases, leaving 10 bases between them. CDR1 LGHNA and CDR2 YSLEER come from the germline V gene. The CDR3 length is 13 residues. As DNA, the CDR3 is TGCGCCAGCAGCCAAGATATTTCCGAGGAGCAGTTCTTC. Translated, it gives CASSQDISEEQFF.

This clonotype appeared a single time. The chain joins TRBV9 to TRBJ2-2; 10 bases match TRBD2. The CDR3 consists of 15 residues. The J segment lost 6 bases and the V segment lost 3 bases, leaving 5 bases of the junction unmatched. CDR1 and CDR2 from the germline V gene are SGDLS and YYNGEE. The CDR3 region is CASSARTSGAGELFF. Written as DNA, the CDR3 is TGTGCCAGCAGCGCCAGGACTAGCGGAGCCGGGGAGCTGTTTTTT.

Ten or more counts support this clonotype. The rearrangement links TRBV6-1 to TRBJ2-7; D is unresolved. This CDR3 is built from 13 residues. Deletions cut 1 base from V and 4 bases from J, with 8 bases between. Germline V gene sequence: CDR1 MNHNS, CDR2 SASEGT. CDR3 sequence: CASSEGGAYEQYF. In DNA form, the CDR3 reads TGTGCCAGCAGTGAAGGTGGAGCTTACGAGCAGTACTTC.

This clonotype showed up many times. The CDR3 sequence: CSARAPRGNTEAFF. The CDR3, as DNA: TGCAGTGCTAGAGCCCCGAGGGGTAACACTGAAGCTTTCTTT. V and J are TRBV20-1 and TRBJ1-1; D possibly corresponds to TRBD1 (5 bases). Trimming stripped 1 base from V and 2 bases from J, with 11 bases between. CDR1 DFQATT and CDR2 SNEGSKA come from the germline V gene (reference sequence). The CDR3 has 14 amino acids.

This clonotype was counted once. The chain couples TRBV7-9 to TRBJ1-5, with D possibly matching TRBD1 (5 bases). CDR3 length: 14 amino acids. V was shortened by 4 bases and J by 3 bases, with 10 bases between the two germline ends. The V gene's germline CDR1 is SEHNR and CDR2 FQNEAQ (reference sequence). The CDR3 region has the DNA TGTGCCAGCAGCTCGACAGTGAACAATCAGCCCCAGCATTTT. Its protein is CASSSTVNNQPQHF.

Points on this clonotype: A single base separates this from a much larger clone, so it may be a read error. The V call is TRBV2, the J call TRBJ2-7; a weak D match, TRBD1 (5 bases). Germline-derived CDR1 and CDR2 are SNHLY and FYNNEI. CDR3 length equals 10 residues. The CDR3 sequence: CPSKQGEQYF. The CDR3 coding sequence is TGTCCCAGCAAGCAGGGCGAGCAGTACTTC.

Concerning this clonotype itself: Being one base from a much bigger clone, this may be a read error. No conserved phenylalanine or tryptophan ends this CDR3, so it is likely a read error. CDR3 DNA: TGTGCCAGCAGTTACAGGGGGCTTCACGGCTACACCCTC. It yields the protein CASSYRGLHGYTL. This chain joins TRBV6-2 or TRBV6-3 and TRBJ1-2, with 7 bases identical to TRBD1. Germline CDR1 MNHEY, CDR2 SVGEGT. The V gene end was trimmed by 2 bases and the J gene end by 8 bases; junction bases not matched to a gene: 5. The CDR3 is made up of 13 amino acids.

The chain uses TRBV29-1 and TRBJ1-1; the D is unclear. From germline, CDR1 is SQVTM and CDR2 ANQGSEA. Trimming removed 7 bases at V and 3 bases at J, with 15 bases between. This CDR3 spans 13 amino acids. The CDR3 DNA is TGCAGCGCCAGTGGAAACTGGTACACTGAAGCTTTCTTT. Residues: CSASGNWYTEAFF.

This clonotype has a count of ten or more. This rearrangement joins TRBV20-1 to TRBJ2-7; the match to TRBD1 covers 8 bases. The CDR3 is 14 residues long. Losses at the gene ends were 0 bases for V and 5 bases for J; bases not matched to a gene: 6. Germline-derived CDR1 and CDR2 are DFQATT and SNEGSKA (reference sequence). For the CDR3, the DNA is TGCAGTGCTAGAGATCCGGGACAGGTAAACGAGCAGTACTTC. Encoded protein: CSARDPGQVNEQYF.

This clonotype showed up many times. The chain employs TRBV5-1 and TRBJ2-5; 10 bases line up with TRBD2. With V trimmed by 0 bases and J by 5 bases, 10 bases remained unmatched. In germline, CDR1 is SGHRS, CDR2 YFSETQ. CDR3 size: 17 residues. In nucleotides, the CDR3 is TGCGCCAGCAGCTTGGCGGGACTAGCGTACAGTAAGGAGACCCAGTACTTC. It yields the protein CASSLAGLAYSKETQYF.

This clonotype was recorded many times. V gene TRBV20-1 combines with J gene TRBJ2-2; 15 nucleotides align to TRBD2. CDR1 is DFQATT, CDR2 SNEGSKA, per germline (reference sequence). There are 15 residues in the CDR3. V was clipped by 6 bases and J by 7 bases; unmatched bases: 6. The CDR3 reads CSARTSGGAIGELFF. The CDR3 nucleotides read TGCAGTGCAAGGACTAGCGGGGGGGCTATCGGGGAGCTGTTTTTT.

This clonotype was counted at least ten times. Here the CDR3 DNA reads TGTGCCAGTAGTATAAGGGGACAAGGTGGAACTAGGGAGCAGTACTTC. The encoded protein is CASSIRGQGGTREQYF. The genes are TRBV19 and TRBJ2-7; a weak D match, TRBD1 (6 bases). Trimming took 2 bases from V and 7 from J, leaving 21 bases between them. Germline lookup yields CDR1 LNHDA and CDR2 SQIVND (reference sequence). This CDR3 is built from 16 residues.

This clonotype came up once. V gene TRBV10-3 combines with J gene TRBJ2-7, with TRBD2 identical over 13 bases. The germline V gene encodes CDR1 ENHRY and CDR2 SYGVKD. V was pared by 10 bases and J by 7 bases, with 10 bases of the junction left unmatched. The CDR3 is 14 amino acids. The CDR3 nucleotides are TGTGCCACCGCCGGGACTAGCGGGGATGAGGAGCAGTACTTC. Amino acids: CATAGTSGDEEQYF.

As regards this clonotype: This may be a read error: a much more frequent sequence differs by one nucleotide. The CDR3 does not close with the conserved phenylalanine or tryptophan, likely indicating a read error. The gene calls are TRBV20-1 and TRBJ2-1; D call uncertain. The germline CDR1 and CDR2 sequences are DFQATT and SNEGSKA (reference sequence). The V and J ends lost 0 bases and 5 bases respectively, with 17 bases between them. The CDR3 runs to 16 residues. The CDR3 coding sequence is TGCAGTGCTAGAGACCACCCAATCGGATCCAACAATGAGCAGTTCTGC. It translates to CSARDHPIGSNNEQFC.

This clonotype is medium-sized in the sample. V and J are TRBV24-1 and TRBJ1-2; perhaps TRBD1 as D (6 bases). CDR1 KGHDR and CDR2 SFDVKD come from the germline V gene. This CDR3 is 15 amino acids long. V was clipped by 4 bases and J by 3 bases, with 14 bases between them. CDR3 sequence (DNA): TGTGCCACCAGTGACCCGGGGACACCCCACTATGGCTACACCTTC. Translated: CATSDPGTPHYGYTF.

On this clonotype: A read error may explain this, as a much larger clone is one base away. This chain uses TRBV5-5 with TRBJ1-2; D unclear. Germline-derived CDR1 and CDR2 are SGHKS and YYEKEE (reference sequence). The CDR3 covers 14 residues. DNA of the CDR3: TGTGCCAGCAGCTTGGTTCCAGGTCTCGATGGCGACACCTTC. This codes for CASSLVPGLDGDTF.

The CDR3 region has the DNA TGCGCCAGCAGGCTCACGGGGTACCAAGAGACCCAGTACTTC. Amino acids: CASRLTGYQETQYF. The chain uses TRBV10-1 and TRBJ2-5, with D perhaps TRBD2 (5 bases). V lost 6 bases, J lost 0 bases, and 11 bases lay in between. Germline assignment: CDR1 WNHNN and CDR2 SYGVQD (reference sequence). The CDR3 loop spans 14 amino acids.

This clonotype showed up many times. The chain links TRBV20-1 to TRBJ2-7; TRBD2 agrees at 9 bases. The CDR3 has 14 amino acids. Looked up from germline, CDR1 is DFQATT and CDR2 is SNEGSKA (reference sequence). After removal of 1 base from V and 3 bases from J, the junction contained 4 bases not matched to a gene. CDR3 DNA sequence: TGCAGTGCTAGAGTAGCGGGAGTTGTCTACGAGCAGTACTTC. Amino acids: CSARVAGVVYEQYF.

The J gene is TRBJ1-5, the V gene TRBV7-3; D not resolved. CDR1 is SGHTA, CDR2 FQGTGA, per germline. The CDR3 loop spans 12 amino acids. Trimming pared 4 bases from V and 4 bases from J, leaving 5 bases between. CDR3 sequence (DNA): TGTGCCAGCAGCTCTCTGAATCAGCCCCAGCATTTT. It encodes CASSSLNQPQHF. Full variable domain (rest looked up from reference TRBV7-3 and TRBJ1-5): GAGVSQTPSNKVTEKGKYVELRCDPISGHTALYWYRQSLGQGPEFLIYFQGTGAADDSGLPNDRFFAVRPEGSVSTLKIQRTERGDSAVYLCASSSLNQPQHFGDGTRLSIL.

At least ten counts were recorded for this clonotype. This sequence joins TRBV9 and TRBJ1-4; TRBD1 is a possible D gene (6 bases). V lost 4 bases to trimming and J lost 7 bases, with 17 bases between them. The length of the CDR3 is 15 residues. Germline V gene sequence: CDR1 SGDLS, CDR2 YYNGEE. This chain's CDR3 is CASSPSGGLGEKLFF. In DNA form, the CDR3 reads TGTGCCAGCAGCCCCTCTGGGGGGCTCGGTGAAAAACTGTTTTTT.

This clonotype was seen repeatedly, ten times or more. The CDR3 region is CATSDDTGTYPGDTQYF. In DNA, the CDR3 is TGTGCCACCAGTGACGATACCGGGACTTACCCGGGGGATACGCAGTATTTT. The chain carries TRBV24-1 and TRBJ2-3; perhaps TRBD2 as D (6 bases). V was cut by 4 bases and J by 6 bases, with 22 bases left in between. Germline lookup yields CDR1 KGHDR and CDR2 SFDVKD. The CDR3 has 17 amino acids.

This clonotype occurred many times. This chain joins TRBV5-4 and TRBJ2-7; 7 bases map to TRBD1. The germline gives CDR1 SGHNT, CDR2 YYREEE (reference sequence). Trimming took 5 bases from V and 2 from J; bases not matched to a gene: 13. This CDR3 is built from 16 residues. The CDR3 protein is CASSSGEGTATYEQYF. In DNA, the CDR3 is TGTGCCAGCAGTTCCGGAGAGGGGACAGCGACCTACGAGCAGTACTTC.

This clonotype was observed many times. The chain combines TRBV12-3 or TRBV12-4 with TRBJ1-1, with D possibly matching TRBD1 (5 bases). This CDR3 is 13 amino acids long. V lost 5 bases and J 8 bases, leaving 15 bases between the germline ends. This chain's CDR3 is CASSTRDGDEAFF. CDR3 coding DNA: TGTGCCAGCAGTACCCGGGACGGCGACGAAGCTTTCTTT.